The entry below gives a single TCR beta chain sequence along with its context. This specimen comes from a study of blood T cell repertoires in COVID-19. Per germline, CDR1 SGHTA and CDR2 FQGNSA. This CDR3 has 17 residues. V lost 5 bases to trimming and J lost 1 base, with 17 bases between them. The method was immunoSEQ multiplex PCR; TCRdb's version includes in-frame clones alone and lacks a portion of them. This table holds hundreds of thousands of clones, 88% found once. The sequencing sample was made of PBMCs or T cells enriched from blood (not recorded which). The receptor was isolated from a woman in her fifties or sixties who had recovered from COVID-19. This chain uses TRBV7-2 with TRBJ2-2; D might be TRBD1 (5 bases). The CDR3 nucleotides are TGTGCCAGCAGCCCAGGGCAATCGATGATGAACACCGGGGAGCTGTTTTTT. It encodes CASSPGQSMMNTGELFF.